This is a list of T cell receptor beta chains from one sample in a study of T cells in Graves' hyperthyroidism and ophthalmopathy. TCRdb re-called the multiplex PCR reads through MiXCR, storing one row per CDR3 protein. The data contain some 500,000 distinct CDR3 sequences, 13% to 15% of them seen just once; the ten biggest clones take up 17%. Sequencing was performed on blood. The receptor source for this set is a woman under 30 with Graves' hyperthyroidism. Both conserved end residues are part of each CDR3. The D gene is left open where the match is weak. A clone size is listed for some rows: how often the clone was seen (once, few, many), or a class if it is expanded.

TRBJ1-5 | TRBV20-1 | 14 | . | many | TGCAGTGCTAGAGATATGATAGGGGATCAGCCCCAGCATTTT | CSARDMIGDQPQHF
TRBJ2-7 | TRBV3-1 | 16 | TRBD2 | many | TGTGCCAGCAGCCAAGATGTAACTAGCGGGAGCTACGAGCAGTACTTC | CASSQDVTSGSYEQYF
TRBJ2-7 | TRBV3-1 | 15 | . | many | TGTGCCAGCAGCCAAGTAGGGTCGTATCTCCGAGAGCAGTACTTC | CASSQVGSYLREQYF
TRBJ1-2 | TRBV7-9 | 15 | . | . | TGTGCCAGCAGCTCAGGGGAGGGGGTTTACTATGGCTACACCTTC | CASSSGEGVYYGYTF
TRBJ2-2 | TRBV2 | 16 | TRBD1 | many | TGTGCCAGCAGTCAAGACAGGGGTGGTCCCACCGGGGAGCTGTTTTTT | CASSQDRGGPTGELFF
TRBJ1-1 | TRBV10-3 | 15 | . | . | TGTGCCATCAGTGAGTCGAATAGGGGGAACACTGAAGCTTTCTTT | CAISESNRGNTEAFF
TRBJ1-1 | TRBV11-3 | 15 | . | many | TGTGCCAGCAGCGACCCTTGGGAGGGGGACACTGAAGCTTTCTTT | CASSDPWEGDTEAFF
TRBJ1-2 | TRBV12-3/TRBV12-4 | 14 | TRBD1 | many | TGTGCCAGCAGTCCGCGGACAGGGACCTATGGCTACACCTTC | CASSPRTGTYGYTF
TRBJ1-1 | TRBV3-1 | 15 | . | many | TGTGCCAGCAGCCAAGATATGGGCATGAACACTGAAGCTTTCTTT | CASSQDMGMNTEAFF
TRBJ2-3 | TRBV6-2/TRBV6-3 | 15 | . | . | TGTGCCAGCAGTTACTCGATACACCTCACAGATACGCAGTATTTT | CASSYSIHLTDTQYF
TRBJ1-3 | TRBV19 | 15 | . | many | TGTGCCAGTACCTCGGACTTAACGACTGGAAACACCATATATTTT | CASTSDLTTGNTIYF
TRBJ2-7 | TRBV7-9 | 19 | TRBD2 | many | TGTGCCAGCAGCTTCGGTACTAGCGGGAGGAAATCCTACTCCTACGAGCAGTACTTC | CASSFGTSGRKSYSYEQYF
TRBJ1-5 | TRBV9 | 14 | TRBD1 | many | TGTGCCAGCAGCCAAGGACAGGGACGTCAGCCCCAGCATTTT | CASSQGQGRQPQHF
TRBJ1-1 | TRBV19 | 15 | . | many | TGTGCCAGTAGTATATTCGGCAGGGAGAACACTGAAGCTTTCTTT | CASSIFGRENTEAFF
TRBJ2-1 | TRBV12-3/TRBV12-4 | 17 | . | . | TGTGCCAGCAGTTTCCCCGCTGCTAGACAACGTACGAATGAGCAGTTCTTC | CASSFPAARQRTNEQFF
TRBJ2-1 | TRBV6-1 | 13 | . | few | TGTGCCGCAACAGGGAAACTTTACAATGAGCAGTTCTTC | CAATGKLYNEQFF
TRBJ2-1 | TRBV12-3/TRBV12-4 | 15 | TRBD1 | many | TGTGCCAGCAGTCCGCGGACAGGGACCTACAATGAGCAGTTCTTC | CASSPRTGTYNEQFF
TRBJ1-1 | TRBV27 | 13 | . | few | TGTGCCTCCGGAAGGGGTAGGGACACTGAAGCTTTCTTT | CASGRGRDTEAFF
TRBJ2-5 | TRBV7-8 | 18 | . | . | TGTGCCAGCAGCTTATTCATCCAGGAAGGGTGGTTCGGAGAGACCCAGTACTTC | CASSLFIQEGWFGETQYF
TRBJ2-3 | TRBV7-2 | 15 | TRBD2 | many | TGTGCCAGCAGCTCACCAGCGGGAGTTGCAGATACGCAGTATTTT | CASSSPAGVADTQYF
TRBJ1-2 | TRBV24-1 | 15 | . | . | TGTGCCACCAGTGATTCCTCCGCCTACCTCTTCGGCTACACCTTC | CATSDSSAYLFGYTF
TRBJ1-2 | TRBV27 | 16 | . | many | TGTGCCAGCAGTTTAATATGGGACCGAAGGCCCTATGGCTACACCTTC | CASSLIWDRRPYGYTF
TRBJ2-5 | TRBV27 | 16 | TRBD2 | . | TGTGCCAGCAGCCGCGGTGGGTCTAGCGGGGCGGAGACCCAGTACTTC | CASSRGGSSGAETQYF
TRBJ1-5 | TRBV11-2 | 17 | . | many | TGTGCCAGCAGCAGTGTTACGGGGGCAGGGCTCAATCAGCCCCAGCATTTT | CASSSVTGAGLNQPQHF